This T cell receptor beta chain comes out of a study of shared clonotypes between healthy human individuals. Every subset's genomic DNA went evenly onto several immunoSEQ plates. Original data processing: ImmunoSEQ output held junction-only sequences without quality scores, so filtering differed. Sequencing used immunoSEQ multiplex PCR; TCRdb keeps in-frame clones, though not all of them. That table is the source of V, J and clone size, and D and trimming were worked out from the DNA. The sample holds around 2,000,000 clones; approximately 95% are singletons and the top ten take 0.1% to 0.15%. Deletions cut 4 bases from V and 4 bases from J, with 20 bases between. The germline V gene encodes CDR1 SGHRS and CDR2 YFSETQ. The CDR3 has 16 amino acids.

The receptor's source is a man between 18 and 35 years old in good health. This rearrangement joins TRBV5-1 to TRBJ1-2; no clear D gene. Sequencing was carried out using naive CD4+ T cells sorted from blood. The subset is: CD45RA+ positively selected. This chain's CDR3 is CASSDEFRDIRYGYTF. The CDR3 DNA reads TGCGCCAGCAGCGATGAATTTAGAGACATACGCTATGGCTACACCTTC.